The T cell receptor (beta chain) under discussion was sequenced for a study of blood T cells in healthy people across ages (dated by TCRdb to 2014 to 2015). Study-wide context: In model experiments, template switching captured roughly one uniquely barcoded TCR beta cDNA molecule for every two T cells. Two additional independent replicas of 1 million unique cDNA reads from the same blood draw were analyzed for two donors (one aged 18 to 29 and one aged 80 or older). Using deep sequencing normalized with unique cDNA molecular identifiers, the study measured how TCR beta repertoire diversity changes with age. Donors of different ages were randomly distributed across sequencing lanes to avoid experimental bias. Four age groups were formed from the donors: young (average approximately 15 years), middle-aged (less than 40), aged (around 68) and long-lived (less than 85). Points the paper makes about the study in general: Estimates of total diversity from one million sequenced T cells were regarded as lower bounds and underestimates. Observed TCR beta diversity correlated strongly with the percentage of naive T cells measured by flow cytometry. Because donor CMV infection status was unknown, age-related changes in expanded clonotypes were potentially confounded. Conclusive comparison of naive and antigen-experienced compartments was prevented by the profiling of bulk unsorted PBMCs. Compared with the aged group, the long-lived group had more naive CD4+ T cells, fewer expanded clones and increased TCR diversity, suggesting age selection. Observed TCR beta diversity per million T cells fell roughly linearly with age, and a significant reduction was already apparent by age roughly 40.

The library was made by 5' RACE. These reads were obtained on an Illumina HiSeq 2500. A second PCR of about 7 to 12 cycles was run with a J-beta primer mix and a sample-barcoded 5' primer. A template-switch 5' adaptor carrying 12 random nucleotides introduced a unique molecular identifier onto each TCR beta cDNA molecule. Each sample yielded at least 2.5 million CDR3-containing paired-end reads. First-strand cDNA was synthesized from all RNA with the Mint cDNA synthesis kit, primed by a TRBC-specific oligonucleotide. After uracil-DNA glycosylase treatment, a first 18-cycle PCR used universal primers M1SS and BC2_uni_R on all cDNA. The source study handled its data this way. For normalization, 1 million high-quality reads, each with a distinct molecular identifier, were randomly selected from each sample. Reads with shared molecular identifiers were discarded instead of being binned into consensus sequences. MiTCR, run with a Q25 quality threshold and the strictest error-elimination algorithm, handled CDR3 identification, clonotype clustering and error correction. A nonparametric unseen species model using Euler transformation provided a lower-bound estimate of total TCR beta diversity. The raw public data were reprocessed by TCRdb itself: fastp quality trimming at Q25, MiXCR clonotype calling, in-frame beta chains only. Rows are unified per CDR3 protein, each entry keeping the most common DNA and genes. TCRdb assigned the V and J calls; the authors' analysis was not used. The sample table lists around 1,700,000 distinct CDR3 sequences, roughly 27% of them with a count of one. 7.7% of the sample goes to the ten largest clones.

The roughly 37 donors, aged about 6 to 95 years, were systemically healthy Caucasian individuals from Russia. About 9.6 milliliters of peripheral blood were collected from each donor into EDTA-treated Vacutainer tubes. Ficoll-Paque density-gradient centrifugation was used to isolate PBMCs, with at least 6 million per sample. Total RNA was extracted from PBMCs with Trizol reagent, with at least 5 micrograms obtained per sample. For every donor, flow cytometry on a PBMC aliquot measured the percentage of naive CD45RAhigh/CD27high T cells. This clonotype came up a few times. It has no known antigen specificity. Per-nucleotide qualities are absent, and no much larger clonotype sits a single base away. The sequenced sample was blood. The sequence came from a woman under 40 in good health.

Here the CDR3 is given as CSALDRGKDEQYF. The DNA reads TGCAGTGCACTGGACAGGGGCAAGGACGAGCAGTACTTC. The sequence is built from TRBV20-1 and TRBJ2-7; the junction holds 9 bases that match TRBD1. Here V drops 6 bases and J drops 5 bases, and the junction holds 8 bases not matched to any gene. The germline V gene encodes CDR1 DFQATT and CDR2 SNEGSKA (reference sequence). The CDR3 measures 13 amino acids from cysteine to phenylalanine. Here the CDR3 DNA is all that survives: 39 bases in frame from base 1.